This TCR beta chain originates from a study of identical twins. Broader study findings: Insertion counts were lower in abundant cord blood beta clonotypes, a trend that memory repertoires did not show.

This clonotype was detected only a few times. Its antigen remains unknown. CDR1 is SQVTM and CDR2 is ANQGSEA in the germline V gene. V was clipped by 6 bases and J by 7 bases; unmatched bases: 7. This CDR3 is 14 amino acids long. TCRdb re-analysed the 5' RACE reads in MiXCR, keeping a single row per CDR3 protein. The table records roughly 250,000 distinct CDR3 sequences, over 11% of them present only once. This clonotype was sampled from a woman under 30 in good health. The sequenced sample was memory (CD45RO+) T cells sorted from blood. The V gene is TRBV29-1, the J gene TRBJ2-1; 12 nucleotides align to TRBD2. CDR3 sequence: CSVATSGSSNEQFF. CDR3 nucleotide sequence: TGCAGCGTAGCGACTAGCGGGAGTAGTAATGAGCAGTTCTTC.